The 27 T cell receptor beta chains in this list originate from one sample, sequenced in a study of Ad26.COV2.S vaccination and SARS-CoV-2 variants (dated by TCRdb to the early 2020s). This specimen's treatment or condition label, per the study, means: approximately 18 received Ad26.COV2.S at low or high dose, single or two shots; 5 received placebo; per-sample allocation not given. For vaccine and placebo recipients, repertoires were sequenced using samples collected on day 63 after the first injection. Libraries were constructed by the immunoSEQ multiplex PCR assay. The table was pulled from immuneACCESS by TCRdb, which kept in-frame rearrangements only. Such tables lose some clones; where checked, under half of the loss comes from unresolved V genes, and the rest has no known cause. The sample table records roughly 400,000 clones; about nine tenths of these occur just once. The top ten clones comprise about 4.1% of the sample.

The sample was peripheral blood, taken in a trial of Ad26.COV2.S vaccine versus placebo. The receptors were sampled from a person aged 18-60 years who received the Ad26.COV2.S COVID-19 vaccine or a placebo.

The chain is built from TRBV3-1 (or the pseudogene TRBV3-2) and TRBJ2-7, with 11 bases that match TRBD2. Germline values: CDR1 LGHDT, CDR2 YNNKEL (reference sequence). There are 18 residues in the CDR3. The junction had 11 bases not matched to a gene; V was cut back by 4 bases and J by 0 bases. The CDR3 reads CASSPLGLADRSSYEQYF. The CDR3 DNA reads as TGTGCCAGCAGCCCCTTGGGACTAGCGGATAGGAGCTCCTACGAGCAGTACTTC.

This sequence joins TRBV9 and TRBJ2-3, with 7 bases aligning to TRBD2. Germline values: CDR1 SGDLS, CDR2 YYNGEE. The CDR3 has 16 amino acids. V shed 3 bases, J shed 0 bases, and the junction held 7 bases outside the gene matches. DNA of the CDR3: TGTGCCAGCAGCGCCAAACTAGCGACTAGCACAGATACGCAGTATTTT. Protein sequence: CASSAKLATSTDTQYF.

The rearrangement links TRBV30 to TRBJ2-7, with D possibly being TRBD2 (5 bases). The CDR3 runs to 14 residues. V gave up 5 bases and J gave up 1 base, with 15 bases separating them. Germline-derived CDR1 and CDR2 are GTSNPN and SVGIG (reference sequence). The CDR3 here is CAWALKRVSYEQYF. DNA of the CDR3: TGTGCCTGGGCGTTGAAGAGGGTGTCCTACGAGCAGTACTTC.

A few counts support this clone. The chain has TRBV14 and TRBJ2-7; D is uncertain. Germline V gene data show CDR1 as SGHDN and CDR2 as FVKESK. This CDR3 is 17 amino acids long. Between the trimmed V and J ends, which lost 1 base and 0 bases, there was a span of 16 bases. The CDR3 DNA reads TGTGCCAGCAGCCAAGTACCCGGCCACCAGTTCTCCTACGAGCAGTACTTC. This codes for CASSQVPGHQFSYEQYF.

The J gene is TRBJ1-1, the V gene TRBV10-3; D is ambiguous. Per the germline V gene, CDR1 is ENHRY and CDR2 is SYGVKD. V lost 0 bases to trimming and J lost 1 base, with 6 bases between them. The CDR3 contains 14 residues. This CDR3 is CAISESVGNTEAFF. The CDR3 DNA reads TGTGCCATCAGTGAGTCTGTAGGGAACACTGAAGCTTTCTTT.

This rearrangement joins TRBV24-1 to TRBJ2-1; D unresolved. The germline V and J ends were trimmed by 4 bases and 6 bases, with 12 bases remaining between them. The CDR3 extends over 14 amino acids. Germline CDR1 and CDR2: KGHDR and SFDVKD. CDR3 in amino acids: CATSDPPPANEQFF. The CDR3 DNA reads as TGTGCCACCAGTGACCCCCCCCCAGCCAATGAGCAGTTCTTC.

V usage is TRBV10-3 and J usage is TRBJ1-4; D unclear. The CDR3 loop spans 13 amino acids. Trimming took off 10 bases at V and 4 bases at J, with 13 bases between the two ends. Per germline, CDR1 ENHRY and CDR2 SYGVKD. The CDR3 here is CATKDGSNEKLFF. The CDR3, as DNA: TGTGCCACAAAAGACGGCAGTAATGAAAAACTGTTTTTT.

The chain carries TRBV29-1 and TRBJ2-7; no firm D call. The CDR3 totals 12 residues. Germline CDR1 SQVTM, CDR2 ANQGSEA. Trimming removed 5 bases at V and 3 bases at J, with 11 bases between. CDR3 in amino acids: CSVLGLGYEQYF. In DNA, the CDR3 is TGCAGCGTTCTCGGCTTGGGCTACGAGCAGTACTTC.

The chain is built from TRBV5-4 and TRBJ2-1; D is uncertain. CDR3 length: 12 residues. Trimming pared 4 bases from V and 8 bases from J, leaving 10 bases between. Germline-derived CDR1 and CDR2 are SGHNT and YYREEE (reference sequence). The CDR3 region has the DNA TGTGCCAGCAGCCCCAGGTGGGATGAGCAGTTCTTC. Its translation is CASSPRWDEQFF.

The chain couples TRBV19 to TRBJ2-2, with a weak D call TRBD1 (6 bases). This CDR3 region has 16 residues. Trimming left V 5 bases short and J 0 bases short, with 13 bases between. Germline CDR1 and CDR2: LNHDA and SQIVND (reference sequence). The CDR3 sequence is CASSPQTGTNTGELFF. The CDR3 DNA reads as TGTGCCAGTAGTCCGCAGACAGGAACGAACACCGGGGAGCTGTTTTTT.

Only one count was recorded for this clone. The chain recombines TRBV27 with TRBJ2-5; TRBD1 aligns across 10 bases. The J segment lost 8 bases and the V segment lost 2 bases, leaving 14 bases of the junction unmatched. Germline loops: CDR1 MNHEY, CDR2 SMNVEV (reference sequence). There are 17 residues in the CDR3. The chain's CDR3 is CASSLTGQGNIRSTQYF. As DNA, the CDR3 is TGTGCCAGCAGTTTAACGGGACAGGGGAATATCAGGAGCACCCAGTACTTC.

The J gene is TRBJ2-7, the V gene TRBV18; D uncertain. CDR1 is KGHSH and CDR2 is LQKENI in the germline V gene. The ends were cut back, 2 bases at V and 3 bases at J, with 5 bases in the middle. This CDR3 has 12 residues. This CDR3 is CASSPAGYEQYF. The CDR3 nucleotides are TGTGCCAGCTCACCAGCAGGCTACGAGCAGTACTTC.

The CDR3, as DNA: TGTGCCAGCAGCCCGAGGACTAGCGGGAAGGTAGATACGCAGTATTTT. Protein product: CASSPRTSGKVDTQYF. V and J are TRBV3-1 (or the pseudogene TRBV3-2) and TRBJ2-3; TRBD2 matches at 12 bases. In germline, CDR1 is LGHDT, CDR2 YNNKEL (reference sequence). V shed 4 bases, J shed 5 bases, and the junction held 7 bases outside the gene matches. The CDR3 consists of 16 residues.

The chain has TRBV7-8 and TRBJ2-7; tentatively, D is TRBD1 (5 bases). V was trimmed by 4 bases and J by 3 bases, leaving 16 bases between them. Germline lookup yields CDR1 SGHVS and CDR2 FQNEAQ. The CDR3 has 15 residues. The DNA of the CDR3 is TGTGCCAGCAGCTGGGGCACCAGAGGAAACTACGAGCAGTACTTC. This sequence encodes CASSWGTRGNYEQYF.

V is TRBV28 and J is TRBJ2-5, with 7 bases identical to TRBD2. The V and J ends lost 3 bases and 4 bases, in that order; junction bases with no gene match: 8. Germline CDR1 MDHEN, CDR2 SYDVKM. The CDR3 covers 15 residues. In nucleotides, the CDR3 is TGTGCCAGCAGTTTCGGGGGGAGGGGAGGAGAGACCCAGTACTTC. The encoded protein is CASSFGGRGGETQYF.

Details on this clone: The same CDR3 can be traced to other DNA sequences in this sample. The V gene is TRBV5-1, the J gene TRBJ2-7; D is unclear. The CDR3 runs to 13 residues. Germline CDR1 is SGHRS and CDR2 is YFSETQ. Between the trimmed V and J ends, which lost 1 base and 0 bases, there was a span of 5 bases. The CDR3 DNA reads TGCGCCAGCAGCTTGACAGTCTCCTACGAGCAGTACTTC. Amino acid sequence: CASSLTVSYEQYF.

The V gene is TRBV14, the J gene TRBJ2-3; maybe TRBD2 (5 bases). The CDR3 consists of 17 residues. The germline gives CDR1 SGHDN, CDR2 FVKESK. V lost 4 bases and J lost 1, with 18 bases in between. The CDR3 nucleotides are TGTGCCAGCAGCCCTCTGAGCGGAATGCTGGGCACAGATACGCAGTATTTT. This codes for CASSPLSGMLGTDTQYF. The whole variable domain, filled in from reference TRBV14 and TRBJ2-3, reads EAGVTQFPSHSVIEKGQTVTLRCDPISGHDNLYWYRRVMGKEIKFLLHFVKESKQDESGMPNNRFLAERTGGTYSTLKVQPAELEDSGVYFCASSPLSGMLGTDTQYFGPGTRLTVL.

This rearrangement joins TRBV5-4 to TRBJ2-5, with 9 bases that match TRBD2. Trimming took 6 bases from V and 5 from J; bases not matched to a gene: 14. The germline V gene has CDR1 SGHNT and CDR2 YYREEE (reference sequence). The CDR3 runs to 16 residues. CDR3: CASTTSIAGVGETQYF. The CDR3 DNA sequence: TGTGCCAGCACCACCAGTATAGCGGGAGTGGGGGAGACCCAGTACTTC.

The chain has TRBV6-5 and TRBJ2-7, with D perhaps TRBD1 (6 bases). The germline gives CDR1 MNHEY, CDR2 SVGAGI. This CDR3 region has 15 residues. The germline V and J ends were trimmed by 6 bases and 0 bases, with 15 bases remaining between them. The CDR3 DNA sequence: TGTGCCAGCAGAGTAATGTGGACAGCCTCCTACGAGCAGTACTTC. Its translation is CASRVMWTASYEQYF.

The gene calls are TRBV28 and TRBJ2-7; D unclear. Trimming removed 7 bases at V and 0 bases at J, with 4 bases between. The CDR3 runs to 11 residues. Germline values: CDR1 MDHEN, CDR2 SYDVKM. As DNA, the CDR3 is TGTGCCAGCACCACCTCCTACGAGCAGTACTTC. This gives the protein CASTTSYEQYF.

The V gene is TRBV5-1, the J gene TRBJ2-3; no reliable D call. Looked up from germline, CDR1 is SGHRS and CDR2 is YFSETQ. V dropped 0 bases and J dropped 0 bases, with 8 bases sitting between them. The CDR3 loop spans 15 amino acids. The CDR3 DNA is TGCGCCAGCAGCTTGGACGGTTCTAGCACAGATACGCAGTATTTT. Its translation: CASSLDGSSTDTQYF.

This clone has more than one count but fewer than ten. The chain is built from TRBV28 and TRBJ2-5; 13 bases are shared with TRBD2. Germline loops: CDR1 MDHEN, CDR2 SYDVKM. With 5 bases clipped from V and 5 bases from J, the junction kept 5 bases outside the gene matches. There are 15 residues in the CDR3. CDR3 in amino acids: CASSPLAGGYETQYF. Written as DNA, the CDR3 is TGTGCCAGCAGTCCACTAGCGGGAGGGTATGAGACCCAGTACTTC.

Written as DNA, the CDR3 is TGTGCCAGCAGTTACATAACAAGGACAGGTGTTGACACTGAAGCTTTCTTT. Protein product: CASSYITRTGVDTEAFF. This rearrangement joins TRBV6-2 or TRBV6-3 to TRBJ1-1, with 7 bases lining up with TRBD1. Germline V lookup: CDR1 MNHEY, CDR2 SVGEGT. V dropped 2 bases and J dropped 3; count of bases not matched to a gene: 12. The CDR3 is 17 amino acids.

In its sample, this clone was seen once. This sequence joins TRBV18 and TRBJ2-1; 7 bases are shared with TRBD1. Germline V gives CDR1 KGHSH, CDR2 LQKENI. J was trimmed by 4 bases and V by 3 bases; bases with no gene match: 6. The CDR3 runs to 15 residues. CDR3 DNA: TGTGCCAGCTCACCTCGACAGGGCGAGTACAATGAGCAGTTCTTC. This translates into CASSPRQGEYNEQFF.

V is TRBV11-2 and J is TRBJ2-7; TRBD2 matches at 7 bases. This CDR3 is 14 amino acids long. V shed 1 base, J shed 3 bases, and the junction held 3 bases outside the gene matches. Germline values: CDR1 SGHAT, CDR2 FQNNGV. CDR3 bases: TGTGCCAGCAGCTTAGTACTAGCGAGCTACGAGCAGTACTTC. This codes for CASSLVLASYEQYF. Full variable domain (outside the CDR3, taken from reference TRBV11-2 and TRBJ2-7): EAGVAQSPRYKIIEKRQSVAFWCNPISGHATLYWYQQILGQGPKLLIQFQNNGVVDDSQLPKDRFSAERLKGVDSTLKIQPAKLEDSAVYLCASSLVLASYEQYFGPGTRLTVT.

This rearrangement joins TRBV23-1 to TRBJ2-5, with 8 bases aligning to TRBD1. TRBV23-1 is treated as an ORF (open reading frame) with a function not yet certain. J gave up 1 base and V 4 bases, and 5 bases lay outside the gene matches. This CDR3 has 15 residues. CDR3 loop: CASSRSDRGQETQYF. CDR3 DNA sequence: TGCGCCAGCAGTCGATCCGACAGGGGCCAAGAGACCCAGTACTTC.

The chain couples TRBV18 to TRBJ1-1; D not certain. This CDR3 is built from 13 residues. V lost 2 bases and J 7 bases, leaving 11 bases between the germline ends. Germline assignment: CDR1 KGHSH and CDR2 LQKENI. CDR3 coding DNA: TGTGCCAGCTCACCAGTAAGGCGGGATGAAGCTTTCTTT. Translation: CASSPVRRDEAFF.